This entry lists 3 T cell receptor beta chains sequenced from one sample in a study of T-cell memory formation after mild COVID-19 (dated by TCRdb to 2020 to 2022). Library creation used 5' RACE. Sequencing took place on an Illumina NovaSeq 6000. TCRdb reprocessed the public reads (quality trimming at Q25 with fastp, clone calling with MiXCR) and kept in-frame beta chains. Each CDR3 protein gets just one entry, which takes the most common genes and DNA from the rows behind it. The sample has about 210,000 distinct CDR3 sequences on record, approximately 10% of them singletons. The ten most abundant clones make up approximately 3% of the sample. Sequenced input: PBMCs or a T cell subset sorted from them (not recorded which). The source is a man younger than 35 who had mild COVID-19 (a few samples of this study predate the infection). The sample titles of this study are shuffled in the database, so cell type and time point are left out; the donor was told from shared clones.

This clonotype was counted between two and nine times. The genes are TRBV20-1 and TRBJ1-2, with D unclear. V lost 0 bases, J lost 2 bases, and 7 bases lay in between. The CDR3 is 13 residues long. CDR1 and CDR2 from the germline V gene are DFQATT and SNEGSKA (reference sequence). The CDR3 nucleotides read TGCAGTGCTAGAGAGGCGATAAACTATGGCTACACCTTC. Protein sequence: CSAREAINYGYTF.

This rearrangement joins TRBV7-2 to TRBJ1-2; 11 bases map to TRBD1. The CDR3 is 14 amino acids. J gave up 5 bases and V 3 bases, and 2 bases lay outside the gene matches. Germline CDR1 reads SGHTA; CDR2 reads FQGNSA. Here the CDR3 DNA reads TGTGCCAGCAGCTTGGACAGGGGGCGGTATGGCTACACCTTC. It is translated as CASSLDRGRYGYTF.

This clonotype was seen more than once but under ten times. This sequence joins TRBV11-2 and TRBJ2-2; no clear D gene. The CDR3 extends over 16 amino acids. V lost 6 bases, J lost 0 bases, and 14 bases lay in between. Germline V gene sequence: CDR1 SGHAT, CDR2 FQNNGV. For the CDR3, the DNA is TGTGCCAGCAGTTCCCCCCGGCCTACGAACACCGGGGAGCTGTTTTTT. Translated, it gives CASSSPRPTNTGELFF.